The 5 T cell receptor beta chains below come from one sample, sequenced in a study of cytomegalovirus exposure and HLA in healthy donors. This PCR relied on a set of 60 Vbeta primers and 13 Jbeta primers. TCRdb keeps only in-frame clones here, not all; method: immunoSEQ multiplex PCR. Of about 200,000 clones listed, more than 75% were seen once; the top ten hold approximately 0.4%. The sequenced sample consisted of PBMCs. The receptors originated from a male donor in good health and CMV-seropositive.

The J gene is TRBJ2-3, the V gene TRBV9, with a weak D call TRBD2 (5 bases). CDR3 length equals 13 residues. The V end was cut by 7 bases, the J end by 2 bases, with 11 bases between. Germline values: CDR1 SGDLS, CDR2 YYNGEE. CDR3: CASVGLNTDTQYF. In nucleotides, the CDR3 is TGTGCCAGCGTCGGACTTAACACAGATACGCAGTATTTT.

The chain employs TRBV27 and TRBJ1-6, with D tentatively TRBD1 (5 bases). Germline-derived CDR1 and CDR2 are MNHEY and SMNVEV (reference sequence). The CDR3 contains 15 residues. V lost 10 bases and J 10 bases, leaving 23 bases between the germline ends. This CDR3 is CATKGPGQGVSPLHF. The DNA for the CDR3 is TGTGCCACCAAGGGCCCAGGCCAGGGTGTCTCACCCCTCCACTTT.

The chain recombines TRBV18 with TRBJ1-1, with TRBD1 matching over 7 bases. Germline V gene data show CDR1 as KGHSH and CDR2 as LQKENI. The CDR3 totals 15 residues. The ends lost 2 bases at V and 5 bases at J; junction bases unmatched: 8. The CDR3 here is CASSPIPGQRTEAFF. CDR3 nucleotides: TGTGCCAGCTCACCAATCCCGGGACAGAGGACTGAAGCTTTCTTT.

The V and J genes are TRBV4-3 and TRBJ2-2, with 12 bases matching TRBD2. With 1 base clipped from V and 3 bases from J, the junction kept 0 bases outside the gene matches. CDR1 is LGHNA, CDR2 YSLEER, per germline. The CDR3 loop spans 16 amino acids. This CDR3 is CASSQGLAGDTGELFF. CDR3 nucleotides: TGCGCCAGCAGCCAAGGACTAGCGGGAGACACCGGGGAGCTGTTTTTT.

The chain couples TRBV5-4 to TRBJ2-2; 11 bases line up with TRBD1. The CDR3 has 16 amino acids. Unmatched junction bases numbered 5, after V lost 4 bases and J lost 3 bases. The germline V gene encodes CDR1 SGHNT and CDR2 YYREEE (reference sequence). CDR3 bases: TGTGCCAGCAGCGTCGGACAGGGGGCTTACACCGGGGAGCTGTTTTTT. Its protein product is CASSVGQGAYTGELFF. The whole variable domain, filled in from reference TRBV5-4 and TRBJ2-2, reads ETGVTQSPTHLIKTRGQQVTLRCSSQSGHNTVSWYQQALGQGPQFIFQYYREEENGRGNFPPRFSGLQFPNYSSELNVNALELDDSALYLCASSVGQGAYTGELFFGEGSRLTVL.